These 18 T cell receptor beta chains were sequenced from one sample in a study of blood T cell repertoires in COVID-19. Libraries were prepared by immunoSEQ multiplex PCR; TCRdb keeps only in-frame clonotypes and omits some of them. This table has some 140,000 clones, around 73% appearing once. The source material was peripheral blood. The receptors here all came from a man aged 60-69 years who had recovered from COVID-19.

V usage is TRBV5-1 and J usage is TRBJ2-2; D unclear. The CDR3 covers 14 residues. The V and J ends lost 1 base and 0 bases respectively, with 4 bases between them. The germline V gene has CDR1 SGHRS and CDR2 YFSETQ. DNA for the CDR3: TGCGCCAGCAGCTTGTTATCGAACACCGGGGAGCTGTTTTTT. Translating gives CASSLLSNTGELFF.

J is TRBJ1-2 and V is TRBV6-5; D is perhaps TRBD1 (6 bases). V was trimmed by 6 bases and J by 7 bases, leaving 18 bases between them. The CDR3 is 14 residues long. CDR1 and CDR2 (germline): MNHEY, SVGAGI. The CDR3 region has the DNA TGTGCCAGCAGCCAGGCGGCAGGGGAGTCTGGCTACACCTTC. Its translation: CASSQAAGESGYTF.

The chain recombines TRBV2 with TRBJ1-1; 7 positions match TRBD1. J lost 2 bases, V lost 9 bases, and 6 bases had no gene match. The CDR3 covers 13 residues. Germline CDR1 is SNHLY and CDR2 is FYNNEI. The CDR3 coding sequence is TGTGCCAGACAGGGGCAGGTAAACACTGAAGCTTTCTTT. Its protein is CARQGQVNTEAFF.

The table lists this clone with many counts. The chain combines TRBV30 with TRBJ1-6; 8 bases are a match to TRBD1. Germline CDR1 and CDR2: GTSNPN and SVGIG (reference sequence). There are 14 residues in the CDR3. V lost 1 base and J lost 7; bases outside the gene matches: 3. In nucleotides, the CDR3 is TGTGCCTGGAGTGGACAGGGGCAGAATTCACCCCTCCACTTT. This codes for CAWSGQGQNSPLHF.

The CDR3 protein is CASSFQGGWTDTQYF. The DNA of the CDR3 is TGTGCCAGCAGCTTCCAGGGAGGATGGACAGATACGCAGTATTTT. The gene calls are TRBV7-9 and TRBJ2-3; TRBD2 is a possible D gene (6 bases). The CDR3 has 15 residues. Germline values: CDR1 SEHNR, CDR2 FQNEAQ (reference sequence). The ends were cut back, 3 bases at V and 3 bases at J, with 13 bases in the middle. The complete variable domain, with remaining parts taken from reference TRBV7-9 and TRBJ2-3, reads DTGVSQNPRHKITKRGQNVTFRCDPISEHNRLYWYRQTLGQGPEFLTYFQNEAQLEKSRLLSDRFSAERPKGSFSTLEIQRTEQGDSAMYLCASSFQGGWTDTQYFGPGTRLTVL.

V is TRBV19 and J is TRBJ1-1, with D possibly TRBD1 on 5 matching bases. Germline values: CDR1 LNHDA, CDR2 SQIVND (reference sequence). Deletions cut 7 bases from V and 1 base from J, with 19 bases between. This CDR3 has 16 amino acids. The chain's CDR3 is CASKTWQGGSNTEAFF. CDR3 DNA sequence: TGTGCCAGTAAAACCTGGCAGGGTGGTTCGAACACTGAAGCTTTCTTT. The complete variable domain, with remaining parts taken from reference TRBV19 and TRBJ1-1, reads DGGITQSPKYLFRKEGQNVTLSCEQNLNHDAMYWYRQDPGQGLRLIYYSQIVNDFQKGDIAEGYSVSREKKESFPLTVTSAQKNPTAFYLCASKTWQGGSNTEAFFGQGTRLTVV.

The chain links TRBV7-9 to TRBJ2-1; the match to TRBD1 covers 8 bases. The CDR3 loop spans 14 amino acids. With 6 bases clipped from V and 4 bases from J, the junction kept 5 bases outside the gene matches. CDR1 and CDR2 from the germline V gene are SEHNR and FQNEAQ (reference sequence). The DNA of the CDR3 is TGTGCCAGCAGACCTGGACAGGGATACAATGAGCAGTTCTTC. Protein: CASRPGQGYNEQFF.

The CDR3 nucleotides are TGTGCCAGCAGTTTGGGGACAGAGGGTGGCTACACCTTC. Encoded protein: CASSLGTEGGYTF. The chain employs TRBV12-3 or TRBV12-4 and TRBJ1-2; 7 positions match TRBD1. The V and J ends lost 3 bases and 7 bases, in that order; junction bases with no gene match: 5. The CDR3 spans 13 residues.

In regard to this clone: Other DNA sequences from this sample encode an identical CDR3 as well. This chain joins TRBV11-2 and TRBJ1-6; weak D call: TRBD1 (5 bases). From germline, CDR1 is SGHAT and CDR2 FQNNGV. Trimming shortened V by 3 bases and J by 5 bases, and 8 bases separated the two germline ends. The CDR3 loop spans 14 amino acids. This CDR3 reads CASSFSGDNSPLHF. CDR3 coding DNA: TGTGCCAGCAGCTTCTCGGGGGATAATTCACCCCTCCACTTT.

This clone was observed a handful of times. The chain has TRBV9 and TRBJ1-1, with 8 bases aligning to TRBD1. The CDR3 sequence is 16 residues long. V lost 0 bases to trimming and J lost 4 bases; unmatched junction nucleotides: 8. Germline V gene lookup returns CDR1 SGDLS and CDR2 YYNGEE. CDR3 sequence (DNA): TGTGCCAGCAGCGTAGCGGCAGGGGGCGGATTCACTGAAGCTTTCTTT. Protein sequence: CASSVAAGGGFTEAFF.

The chain is built from TRBV2 and TRBJ2-3, with 10 nucleotides matching TRBD2. The CDR3 has 15 residues. Germline V lookup: CDR1 SNHLY, CDR2 FYNNEI. V was clipped by 6 bases and J by 2 bases; unmatched bases: 5. The CDR3 DNA reads TGTGCCAGCAGCGGACTAGCGGATGTCACAGATACGCAGTATTTT. Its protein product is CASSGLADVTDTQYF.

The chain uses TRBV5-1 and TRBJ1-5; D gene unclear. Trimming took 0 bases from V and 0 from J, leaving 7 bases between them. The CDR3 extends over 15 amino acids. Germline values: CDR1 SGHRS, CDR2 YFSETQ. In nucleotides, the CDR3 is TGCGCCAGCAGCTTGGCGGGGAATAGCAATCAGCCCCAGCATTTT. It specifies CASSLAGNSNQPQHF.

CDR3 in DNA: TGTGCCAGCAGCTTAATTGATACAGGGGAAGGAGGCTACACCTTC. Protein: CASSLIDTGEGGYTF. The chain combines TRBV7-2 with TRBJ1-2; TRBD1 agrees at 7 bases. Germline V gene sequence: CDR1 SGHTA, CDR2 FQGNSA. The CDR3 covers 15 residues. V lost 2 bases, J lost 8 bases, and 11 bases stayed unmatched.

This chain joins TRBV29-1 and TRBJ1-1; 7 positions agree with TRBD1. CDR3 size: 15 residues. Trimming cost V 0 bases and J 3 bases; bases outside gene matches: 7. Germline V gene data show CDR1 as SQVTM and CDR2 as ANQGSEA. CDR3 loop: CSVEESQGLHTEAFF. CDR3 sequence (DNA): TGCAGCGTTGAAGAATCACAGGGGTTACACACTGAAGCTTTCTTT.

In its sample, this clone was seen once. The chain links TRBV27 to TRBJ1-6; TRBD1 is a possible D gene (5 bases). Germline loops: CDR1 MNHEY, CDR2 SMNVEV (reference sequence). The CDR3 is 14 residues long. Trimming cost V 6 bases and J 5 bases, with 11 bases left between them. The CDR3 nucleotides are TGTGCCAGCAGACGCGACAGCGATAATTCACCCCTCCACTTT. It yields the protein CASRRDSDNSPLHF.

This chain joins TRBV6-2 or TRBV6-3 and TRBJ2-2, with D perhaps matching TRBD2 (6 bases). CDR1 and CDR2 from the germline V gene are MNHEY and SVGEGT. The CDR3 covers 12 residues. V dropped 6 bases and J dropped 8 bases, with 10 bases sitting between them. As DNA, the CDR3 is TGTGCCAGCAGCCTACTAGCTGGGGAGCTGTTTTTT. It is translated as CASSLLAGELFF.

The V gene is TRBV18, the J gene TRBJ1-4, with D perhaps matching TRBD1 (5 bases). The CDR3 loop spans 14 amino acids. Germline CDR1 is KGHSH and CDR2 is LQKENI. V lost 2 bases and J lost 6, with 10 bases in between. CDR3 protein: CASSPWGGDEKLFF. The DNA for the CDR3 is TGTGCCAGCTCACCATGGGGGGGAGATGAAAAACTGTTTTTT.

This chain uses TRBV6-5 with TRBJ2-7, with 7 bases lining up with TRBD1. The CDR3 is made up of 14 amino acids. CDR1 is MNHEY, CDR2 SVGAGI, per germline. V shed 10 bases, J shed 1 base, and the junction held 10 bases outside the gene matches. DNA for the CDR3: TGTGCCACCAAGGGGGCGGAAGAATCCTACGAGCAGTACTTC. Translating gives CATKGAEESYEQYF.